This is a list of T cell receptor beta chains from one sample in a study of T cells in Graves' hyperthyroidism and ophthalmopathy. TCRdb re-called the multiplex PCR reads through MiXCR, storing one row per CDR3 protein. The table shows 350,000 to 450,000 distinct CDR3 sequences, with over 11% occurring only once. The sample consisted of blood. The receptors shown here come from a woman aged 60 to 75 with Graves' hyperthyroidism. Both conserved end residues are part of each CDR3. The order of the fields is V gene, D gene, clone size, J gene, CDR3 protein, CDR3 DNA. D genes are given only for firm matches. Only some rows state a clone size, as once, few, many or a class for expanded clones.

TRBV5-5,TRBD1,many,TRBJ2-7,CASSPETGGRAEQYF,TGTGCCAGCAGCCCGGAGACAGGGGGGCGCGCCGAGCAGTACTTC
TRBV7-6,TRBD2,many,TRBJ2-3,CASSPRLAGGLTDTQYF,TGTGCCAGCAGCCCTCGGTTAGCGGGAGGTCTCACAGATACGCAGTATTTT
TRBV28,TRBD2,NA,TRBJ2-1,CASSWRLAGGYNEQFF,TGTGCCAGCAGTTGGCGACTAGCGGGAGGCTACAATGAGCAGTTCTTC
TRBV7-4,TRBD1,NA,TRBJ1-5,CASGLGDRTWGQPQHF,TGTGCCAGCGGCTTAGGGGACAGGACCTGGGGTCAGCCCCAGCATTTT
TRBV6-1,TRBD2,NA,TRBJ2-1,CASSSLAGPAHEQFF,TGTGCCAGCAGTTCCCTAGCGGGACCCGCCCATGAGCAGTTCTTC
TRBV2,TRBD1,many,TRBJ1-5,CASSVNRGGQPQHF,TGTGCCAGCAGCGTCAACAGGGGAGGTCAGCCCCAGCATTTT
TRBV29-1,TRBD1,many,TRBJ1-1,CSAGQGGDTEAFF,TGCAGCGCTGGACAGGGAGGGGACACTGAAGCTTTCTTT
TRBV7-8,NA,NA,TRBJ1-2,CASSLARITNYGYTF,TGTGCCAGCAGCTTAGCCAGGATAACTAACTATGGCTACACCTTC
TRBV19,NA,many,TRBJ2-3,CASTMDGASTDTQYF,TGTGCCAGTACCATGGACGGAGCTAGCACAGATACGCAGTATTTT
TRBV3-1,TRBD2,few,TRBJ2-1,CASSPGTGGSDEQFF,TGTGCCAGCAGCCCCGGGACTGGCGGGAGCGATGAGCAGTTCTTC
TRBV4-1,TRBD2,few,TRBJ2-3,CASSQVAGGPRADTQYF,TGCGCCAGCAGCCAAGTAGCGGGAGGGCCGAGGGCAGATACGCAGTATTTT
TRBV6-4,NA,few,TRBJ2-2,CASSETGHTGELFF,TGTGCCAGCAGCGAGACTGGACACACCGGGGAGCTGTTTTTT
TRBV18,NA,NA,TRBJ1-5,CASSLRGYNQPQHF,TGTGCCAGCTCACTGAGGGGGTACAATCAGCCCCAGCATTTT
TRBV20-1,TRBD2,many,TRBJ2-5,CSVAGVNQETQYF,TGCAGTGTGGCGGGAGTGAATCAAGAGACCCAGTACTTC
TRBV19,NA,few,TRBJ1-2,CASSIEGRDYGYTF,TGTGCCAGTAGTATAGAAGGCAGAGATTATGGCTACACCTTC
TRBV20-1,NA,NA,TRBJ1-5,CSAQTGSQPQHF,TGCAGTGCTCAAACAGGGAGCCAGCCCCAGCATTTT
TRBV18,NA,many,TRBJ2-5,CASSPEEGSQETQYF,TGTGCCAGCTCACCAGAAGAAGGGTCCCAAGAGACCCAGTACTTC
TRBV10-3,NA,many,TRBJ1-1,CAIRGTATEAFF,TGTGCCATCAGGGGCACGGCCACTGAAGCTTTCTTT
TRBV3-1,NA,many,TRBJ1-1,CASRRGEADEAFF,TGTGCCAGCAGGCGGGGGGAGGCGGATGAAGCTTTCTTT
TRBV6-1,TRBD2,few,TRBJ2-1,CASRPGEGGYEQFF,TGTGCCAGCAGGCCCGGGGAGGGCGGATATGAGCAGTTCTTC
TRBV25-1,TRBD2,many,TRBJ2-3,CASSEYRREDPTDTQYF,TGTGCCAGCAGTGAATATCGACGGGAGGACCCCACAGATACGCAGTATTTT
TRBV7-6,NA,many,TRBJ2-3,CASSFQALSTDTQYF,TGTGCCAGCAGCTTCCAGGCCCTAAGCACAGATACGCAGTATTTT
TRBV11-2,TRBD2,many,TRBJ2-1,CASSLDIGVAGVGYNEQFF,TGTGCCAGCAGCTTAGACATCGGGGTAGCGGGAGTTGGCTACAATGAGCAGTTCTTC
TRBV10-3,TRBD2,NA,TRBJ2-5,CATGLAGGQETQYF,TGTGCCACAGGACTAGCGGGAGGCCAAGAGACCCAGTACTTC
TRBV5-1,TRBD1,many,TRBJ2-7,CASSSQGWEQYF,TGCGCCAGCAGCTCACAGGGGTGGGAGCAGTACTTC
TRBV7-9,NA,many,TRBJ1-2,CASSSSGAYGYTF,TGTGCCAGCAGCTCCTCGGGGGCCTACGGCTACACCTTC
TRBV20-1,TRBD1,many,TRBJ2-1,CSAKRGQGANNEQFF,TGCAGTGCTAAAAGGGGACAGGGGGCCAACAATGAGCAGTTCTTC
TRBV7-8,NA,many,TRBJ1-5,CASSPMAAYQPQHF,TGTGCCAGCAGCCCTATGGCGGCCTATCAGCCCCAGCATTTT
TRBV27,NA,many,TRBJ1-2,CASSSSRNYGYTF,TGTGCCAGCAGTTCGTCCAGGAACTATGGCTACACCTTC
TRBV29-1,NA,NA,TRBJ1-3,CSVEEYREGNTIYF,TGCAGCGTTGAAGAGTACAGGGAAGGAAACACCATATATTTT
TRBV15,TRBD2,many,TRBJ2-1,CATRLAGDNEQFF,TGTGCCACCAGACTAGCGGGAGACAATGAGCAGTTCTTC
TRBV5-4,TRBD2,NA,TRBJ2-1,CASSPGTSGVNEQFF,TGTGCCAGCAGCCCCGGGACTAGCGGGGTCAATGAGCAGTTCTTC
TRBV11-2,TRBD2,once,TRBJ2-1,CASSHRLAGGPSYNEQFF,TGTGCCAGCAGCCATAGACTAGCGGGAGGGCCTTCCTACAATGAGCAGTTCTTC
TRBV2,NA,many,TRBJ2-3,CASSGGFTDTQYF,TGTGCCAGCAGTGGCGGATTCACAGATACGCAGTATTTT
TRBV20-1,TRBD1,many,TRBJ1-5,CSAKQGVQPQHF,TGCAGTGCTAAGCAGGGGGTTCAGCCCCAGCATTTT
TRBV29-1,NA,NA,TRBJ1-5,CSVAYGGAGGPQHF,TGCAGCGTGGCGTACGGCGGGGCCGGAGGGCCCCAGCATTTT
TRBV19,NA,few,TRBJ2-7,CASSPQGGDDEQYF,TGTGCCAGTAGTCCTCAGGGTGGGGACGACGAGCAGTACTTC
TRBV29-1,TRBD1,few,TRBJ1-4,CSANDSPGTGDNEKLFF,TGCAGCGCAAACGATAGTCCCGGGACAGGGGACAATGAAAAACTGTTTTTT
TRBV12-5,TRBD1,NA,TRBJ2-2,CASGLGGQGTHGEPFF,TGTGCTAGTGGTTTGGGAGGACAGGGGACACACGGGGAGCCGTTTTTT
TRBV7-9,NA,few,TRBJ2-5,CASSINAGETQYF,TGTGCCAGCAGCATCAACGCCGGGGAGACCCAGTACTTC